Listed here are 29 T cell receptor beta chains from one sample, sequenced in a study of blood T cell repertoires in COVID-19 (dated by TCRdb to the early 2020s). Library preparation employed the immunoSEQ multiplex PCR assay. This is the immuneACCESS table as TCRdb keeps it, with only in-frame sequences that have V and J called. A part of the clones is gone; compared with another copy, unresolved V genes explain less than half, and the rest is unexplained. The sample has about 200,000 clones on record, around 81% of them singletons. The ten largest clones take up 6.5% to 8.5% of the sample. Specimen: PBMCs or T cells enriched from blood (not recorded which). The receptors were gathered from a woman aged 40 to 50 with acute COVID-19.

The V and J genes are TRBV5-4 and TRBJ1-6; 10 bases match TRBD1. Looked up from germline, CDR1 is SGHNT and CDR2 is YYREEE (reference sequence). With 6 bases clipped from V and 7 bases from J, the junction kept 7 bases outside the gene matches. This CDR3 spans 15 amino acids. CDR3 coding DNA: TGTGCCAGCAACACCGGGACAGGGGTCAATTCACCCCTCCACTTT. It encodes CASNTGTGVNSPLHF.

The chain joins TRBV20-1 to TRBJ1-1, with TRBD1 matching over 7 bases. CDR3 size: 11 residues. Germline values: CDR1 DFQATT, CDR2 SNEGSKA (reference sequence). Trimming at V came to 6 bases and at J to 12 bases, leaving 10 bases not matched to a gene. The CDR3: CSAALTGLTFF. As DNA, the CDR3 is TGCAGTGCGGCCCTGACAGGGTTGACTTTCTTT.

This clone has only a few counts. The J gene is TRBJ1-5, the V gene TRBV11-2; 8 nucleotides match TRBD1. Germline V gene lookup returns CDR1 SGHAT and CDR2 FQNNGV. CDR3 length equals 18 residues. Unmatched junction bases numbered 17, after V lost 5 bases and J lost 5 bases. CDR3 residues: CASSKAQGAQATDQPQHF. Here the CDR3 DNA reads TGTGCCAGCAGCAAAGCCCAGGGGGCCCAAGCCACCGATCAGCCCCAGCATTTT.

This chain joins TRBV9 and TRBJ1-6, with D unresolved. Trimming left V 1 base short and J 5 bases short, with 7 bases between. The germline V gene encodes CDR1 SGDLS and CDR2 YYNGEE. The CDR3 sequence is 14 residues long. Here the CDR3 reads CASSVRPDNSPLHF. For the CDR3, the DNA is TGTGCCAGCAGCGTACGTCCGGATAATTCACCCCTCCACTTT.

This chain links TRBV2 with TRBJ1-5; D is possibly TRBD1 (6 bases). This CDR3 region has 13 residues. The germline V gene has CDR1 SNHLY and CDR2 FYNNEI. Trimming removed 5 bases from V and 6 bases from J, with 11 bases in between. In DNA form, the CDR3 reads TGTGCCAGCAGTTACAGGGAAGGTCAGCCCCAGCATTTT. Its translation is CASSYREGQPQHF.

Here the CDR3 reads CASSHPGVGSTEAFF. CDR3 DNA sequence: TGCGCCAGCAGCCACCCAGGGGTTGGGAGCACTGAAGCTTTCTTT. The chain uses TRBV4-3 and TRBJ1-1; possible D gene TRBD1, 6 bases. The CDR3 sequence is 15 residues long. Germline CDR1 reads LGHNA; CDR2 reads YSLEER. Trimming removed 3 bases from V and 4 bases from J, with 15 bases in between.

V gene TRBV4-2 combines with J gene TRBJ1-2; D gene unclear. Germline V gene data show CDR1 as LGHNA and CDR2 as YNFKEQ. Trimming removed 1 base from V and 0 bases from J, with 12 bases in between. The CDR3 has 16 residues. This CDR3 reads CASSQGMERPNYGYTF. DNA of the CDR3: TGTGCCAGCAGCCAAGGAATGGAGCGACCTAACTATGGCTACACCTTC.

This clone was seen more than once but under ten times. The J gene is TRBJ2-2, the V gene TRBV6-5; D is undetermined. Germline V gene lookup returns CDR1 MNHEY and CDR2 SVGAGI. The CDR3 loop spans 14 amino acids. V shed 6 bases and J shed 1 base, with 9 bases lying between them. CDR3 loop: CASRNGENTGELFF. In nucleotides, the CDR3 is TGTGCCAGCAGGAATGGAGAGAACACCGGGGAGCTGTTTTTT.

This chain uses TRBV5-4 with TRBJ1-6; D uncertain. The CDR3 consists of 14 residues. The V gene lost 4 bases and the J gene lost 5 bases, with 10 bases spanning the gap. Germline loops: CDR1 SGHNT, CDR2 YYREEE (reference sequence). For the CDR3, the DNA is TGTGCCAGCAGCCAAGGCGGTAATAATTCACCCCTCCACTTT. Translating gives CASSQGGNNSPLHF.

This chain joins TRBV10-3 and TRBJ1-4; TRBD1 matches 9 bases. Germline CDR1 ENHRY, CDR2 SYGVKD. Trimming at V came to 0 bases and at J to 6 bases, leaving 5 bases not matched to a gene. The CDR3 has 16 residues. The CDR3 nucleotides are TGTGCCATCAGTGAGTCTATGGGACAGGGCTATGAAAAACTGTTTTTT. Translation: CAISESMGQGYEKLFF.

The chain links TRBV11-2 to TRBJ2-3; a weak D match, TRBD2 (7 bases). CDR3 length: 17 residues. Germline V gene data show CDR1 as SGHAT and CDR2 as FQNNGV. Trimming removed 6 bases from V and 1 base from J, with 20 bases in between. In nucleotides, the CDR3 is TGTGCCAGCAGTCCGGGGATAGCGCGGGGGCGCACAGATACGCAGTATTTT. This translates into CASSPGIARGRTDTQYF.

V usage is TRBV7-9 and J usage is TRBJ1-1, with D perhaps matching TRBD1 (6 bases). Trimming took off 0 bases at V and 4 bases at J, with 18 bases between the two ends. The CDR3 totals 17 residues. CDR1 and CDR2 (germline): SEHNR, FQNEAQ (reference sequence). The CDR3 sequence is CASSLAGGRESATEAFF. The CDR3 nucleotides read TGTGCCAGCAGCTTAGCGGGGGGGCGCGAATCCGCCACTGAAGCTTTCTTT.

The chain couples TRBV20-1 to TRBJ2-5; 9 bases map to TRBD1. This CDR3 region has 11 residues. Germline CDR1 reads DFQATT; CDR2 reads SNEGSKA (reference sequence). The CDR3 DNA sequence: TGCAGCCGACAGGGGGAAAAGACCCAGTACTTC. Protein sequence: CSRQGEKTQYF.

This clone appeared a single time. The V and J genes are TRBV12-3 or TRBV12-4 and TRBJ1-1; a possible D gene is TRBD1 (5 bases). This CDR3 is built from 13 residues. Trimming cost V 3 bases and J 4 bases, with 9 bases left between them. CDR3 residues: CASSFQGLTEAFF. CDR3 DNA: TGTGCCAGCAGTTTTCAGGGTCTCACTGAAGCTTTCTTT.

The chain combines TRBV19 with TRBJ1-4; 9 nucleotides align to TRBD1. The germline gives CDR1 LNHDA, CDR2 SQIVND (reference sequence). The V gene end was trimmed by 4 bases and the J gene end by 7 bases; junction bases not matched to a gene: 13. The length of the CDR3 is 17 residues. This chain's CDR3 is CASSRQDPGQGGEKLFF. In DNA, the CDR3 is TGTGCCAGTAGTAGGCAGGATCCGGGACAGGGCGGTGAAAAACTGTTTTTT.

The chain recombines TRBV19 with TRBJ2-5; no clear D. Germline CDR1 LNHDA, CDR2 SQIVND (reference sequence). Trimming cost V 7 bases and J 5 bases, with 20 bases left between them. This CDR3 has 15 amino acids. The chain's CDR3 is CASKADTTLGETQYF. The CDR3 DNA reads as TGTGCCAGTAAGGCGGATACTACTCTAGGCGAGACCCAGTACTTC.

This chain connects TRBV29-1 to TRBJ2-7; the D gene is possibly TRBD2 (5 bases). This CDR3 has 14 residues. The ends were cut back, 5 bases at V and 0 bases at J, with 14 bases in the middle. Germline V lookup: CDR1 SQVTM, CDR2 ANQGSEA. The CDR3 reads CSVRTYLSSYEQYF. The DNA of the CDR3 is TGCAGCGTTCGGACTTACCTCAGCTCCTACGAGCAGTACTTC.

This chain uses TRBV27 with TRBJ2-5; 8 bases line up with TRBD2. The CDR3 is 16 amino acids. Per the germline V gene, CDR1 is MNHEY and CDR2 is SMNVEV (reference sequence). V shed 2 bases and J 5 bases; nucleotides not matched to a gene: 10. CDR3 sequence: CASSLGSSGSRETQYF. DNA for the CDR3: TGTGCCAGCAGTTTAGGATCTAGCGGGTCGAGGGAGACCCAGTACTTC.

The chain recombines TRBV24-1 with TRBJ2-3, with D tentatively TRBD1 (6 bases). CDR3 length: 18 residues. V lost 1 base to trimming and J lost 1 base, with 17 bases between them. CDR1 and CDR2 (germline): KGHDR, SFDVKD. Here the CDR3 DNA reads TGTGCCACCAGTGATTTAAAGGGGACACCCTGGGGCACAGATACGCAGTATTTT. Its translation: CATSDLKGTPWGTDTQYF.

The chain links TRBV30 to TRBJ1-5, with D tentatively TRBD1 (6 bases). Per the germline V gene, CDR1 is GTSNPN and CDR2 is SVGIG (reference sequence). V was cut by 0 bases and J by 0 bases, with 15 bases left in between. CDR3 size: 17 residues. The CDR3 DNA is TGTGCCTGGAGTGTAAGAGCGGCAGGGGTTAGCAATCAGCCCCAGCATTTT. This gives the protein CAWSVRAAGVSNQPQHF.

The chain uses TRBV27 and TRBJ2-4, with 7 bases lining up with TRBD1. V shed 4 bases, J shed 8 bases, and the junction held 8 bases outside the gene matches. CDR1 MNHEY and CDR2 SMNVEV come from the germline V gene (reference sequence). The CDR3 sequence is 14 residues long. The CDR3: CASSSPDREYIQYF. The CDR3, as DNA: TGTGCCAGCAGTTCCCCCGACAGGGAATACATTCAGTACTTC.

V and J are TRBV12-5 and TRBJ2-1, with TRBD1 matching over 12 bases. Looked up from germline, CDR1 is LGHNT and CDR2 is FRNRAP. There are 15 residues in the CDR3. V was pared by 6 bases and J by 6 bases, with 6 bases of the junction left unmatched. The CDR3 is CASGRGTGGINEQFF. The CDR3 coding sequence is TGTGCTAGTGGCCGAGGGACAGGGGGCATCAATGAGCAGTTCTTC.

This sequence joins TRBV27 and TRBJ1-4; the D gene is possibly TRBD1 (6 bases). The germline V and J ends were trimmed by 4 bases and 4 bases, with 16 bases remaining between them. Germline V gene data show CDR1 as MNHEY and CDR2 as SMNVEV (reference sequence). CDR3 length: 16 amino acids. Here the CDR3 reads CASSSPNRDGNEKLFF. CDR3 in DNA: TGTGCCAGCAGTTCTCCAAACAGGGACGGTAATGAAAAACTGTTTTTT.

This chain uses TRBV19 with TRBJ1-2; 9 bases are shared with TRBD1. This CDR3 has 14 amino acids. In germline, CDR1 is LNHDA, CDR2 SQIVND (reference sequence). V gave up 5 bases and J gave up 3 bases; unmatched junction bases: 4. The CDR3 nucleotides are TGTGCCAGTAGTTACAGGGGGCGAGACTATGGCTACACCTTC. Translation gives CASSYRGRDYGYTF.

The CDR3 DNA follows: TGTGCCAGCAGGACGAGGGACAGGGAGGATGGCTACACCTTC. Protein: CASRTRDREDGYTF. V is TRBV28 and J is TRBJ1-2; 9 bases line up with TRBD1. CDR1 is MDHEN, CDR2 SYDVKM, per germline. The V and J ends lost 6 bases and 6 bases, in that order; junction bases with no gene match: 8. CDR3 length: 14 amino acids.

The chain carries TRBV4-3 and TRBJ2-1, with 7 bases lining up with TRBD1. Germline lookup yields CDR1 LGHNA and CDR2 YSLEER. J lost 12 bases, V lost 2 bases, and 16 bases had no gene match. The CDR3 is 16 amino acids. CDR3 coding DNA: TGCGCCAGCAGCCAAAACCGGGACAGAGGACTTACCTCGCAGTTCTTC. Translating it yields CASSQNRDRGLTSQFF.

The V call is TRBV5-1, the J call TRBJ2-7, with 9 positions matching TRBD1. Germline V CDR1 and CDR2: SGHRS, YFSETQ. The junction had 9 bases not matched to a gene; V was cut back by 6 bases and J by 2 bases. This CDR3 is 15 amino acids long. DNA of the CDR3: TGCGCCAGCACTCGCACCGGACAGGGGACCTACGAGCAGTACTTC. It yields the protein CASTRTGQGTYEQYF.

Concerning this clone: This sample also contains other DNA sequences that code for the same CDR3. DNA of the CDR3: TGTGCCAGCAGCTTGACAGGGCGGACTGAAGCTTTCTTT. This codes for CASSLTGRTEAFF. J is TRBJ1-1 and V is TRBV7-3, with 7 bases that match TRBD1. The CDR3 runs to 13 residues. Germline CDR1 reads SGHTA; CDR2 reads FQGTGA. The J segment lost 5 bases and the V segment lost 3 bases, leaving 3 bases of the junction unmatched.

The chain links TRBV28 to TRBJ2-5; no reliable D call. Germline V gene lookup returns CDR1 MDHEN and CDR2 SYDVKM. The CDR3 contains 15 residues. Trimming shortened V by 6 bases and J by 0 bases, and 14 bases separated the two germline ends. In DNA form, the CDR3 reads TGTGCCAGCAGGACCGGGTCCACGTACCAAGAGACCCAGTACTTC. Translating it yields CASRTGSTYQETQYF.